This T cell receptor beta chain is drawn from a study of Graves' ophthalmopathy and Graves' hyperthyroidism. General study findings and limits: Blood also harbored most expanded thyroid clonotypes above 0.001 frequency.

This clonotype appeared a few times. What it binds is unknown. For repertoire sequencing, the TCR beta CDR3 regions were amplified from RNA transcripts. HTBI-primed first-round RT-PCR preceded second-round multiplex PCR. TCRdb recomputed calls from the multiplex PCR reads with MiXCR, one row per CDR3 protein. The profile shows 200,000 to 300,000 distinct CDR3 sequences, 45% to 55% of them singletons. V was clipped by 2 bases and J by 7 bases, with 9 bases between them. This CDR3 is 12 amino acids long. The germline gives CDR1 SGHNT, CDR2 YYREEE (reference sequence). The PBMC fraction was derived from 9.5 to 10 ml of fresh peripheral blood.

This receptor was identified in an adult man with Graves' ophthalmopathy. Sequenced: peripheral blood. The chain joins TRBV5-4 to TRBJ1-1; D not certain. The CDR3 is CASSFSTSEAFF. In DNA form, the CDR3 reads TGTGCCAGCAGCTTCTCCACGAGTGAAGCTTTCTTT.